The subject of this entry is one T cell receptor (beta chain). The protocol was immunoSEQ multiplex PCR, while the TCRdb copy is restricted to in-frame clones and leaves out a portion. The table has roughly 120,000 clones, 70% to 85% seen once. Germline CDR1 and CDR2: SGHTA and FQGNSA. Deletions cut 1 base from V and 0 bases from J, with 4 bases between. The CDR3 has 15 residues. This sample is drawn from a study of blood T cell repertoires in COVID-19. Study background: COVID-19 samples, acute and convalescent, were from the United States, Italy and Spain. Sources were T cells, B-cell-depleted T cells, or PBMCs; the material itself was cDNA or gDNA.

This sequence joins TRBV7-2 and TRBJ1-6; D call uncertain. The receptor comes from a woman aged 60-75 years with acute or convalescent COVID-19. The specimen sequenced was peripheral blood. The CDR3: CASSLESSYNSPLHF. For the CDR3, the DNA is TGTGCCAGCAGCTTAGAGAGCTCCTATAATTCACCCCTCCACTTT.